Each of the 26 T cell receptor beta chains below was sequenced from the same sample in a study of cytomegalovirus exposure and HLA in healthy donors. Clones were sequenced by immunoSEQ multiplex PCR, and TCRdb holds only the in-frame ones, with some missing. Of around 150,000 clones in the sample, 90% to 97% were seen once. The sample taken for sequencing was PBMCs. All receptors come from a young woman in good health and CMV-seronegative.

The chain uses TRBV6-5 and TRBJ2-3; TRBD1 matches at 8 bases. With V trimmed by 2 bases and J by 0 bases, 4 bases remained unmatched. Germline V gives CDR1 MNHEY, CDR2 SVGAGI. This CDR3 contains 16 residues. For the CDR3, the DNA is TGTGCCAGCAGTTACGGAACAGGGGGAAGCACAGATACGCAGTATTTT. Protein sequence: CASSYGTGGSTDTQYF.

CDR3 DNA sequence: TGTGCCAGCAATGCACCCGCGACAACCGGGGAGCTGTTTTTT. Its translation: CASNAPATTGELFF. The chain couples TRBV2 to TRBJ2-2; D uncertain. The CDR3 totals 14 residues. Trimming removed 7 bases at V and 5 bases at J, with 14 bases between. Germline CDR1 is SNHLY and CDR2 is FYNNEI.

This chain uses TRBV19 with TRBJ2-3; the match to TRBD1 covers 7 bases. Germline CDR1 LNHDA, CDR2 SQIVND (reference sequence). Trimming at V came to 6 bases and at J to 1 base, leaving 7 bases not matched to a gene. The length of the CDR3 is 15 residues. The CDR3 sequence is CASSGRTGGTDTQYF. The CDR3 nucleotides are TGTGCCAGTAGCGGACGGACAGGAGGCACAGATACGCAGTATTTT.

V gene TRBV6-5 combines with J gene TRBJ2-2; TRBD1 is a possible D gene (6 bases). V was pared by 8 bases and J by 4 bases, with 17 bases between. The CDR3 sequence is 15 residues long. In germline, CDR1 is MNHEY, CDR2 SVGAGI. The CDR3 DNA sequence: TGTGCCAGCGCGGACAGCACGAGGGCCACCGGGGAGCTGTTTTTT. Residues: CASADSTRATGELFF.

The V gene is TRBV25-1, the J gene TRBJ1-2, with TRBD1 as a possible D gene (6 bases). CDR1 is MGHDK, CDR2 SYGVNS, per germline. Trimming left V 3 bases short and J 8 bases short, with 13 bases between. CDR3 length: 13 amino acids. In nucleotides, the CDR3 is TGTGCCAGCAGTGAGGGGGCTTGGGTAGGCTACACCTTC. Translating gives CASSEGAWVGYTF.

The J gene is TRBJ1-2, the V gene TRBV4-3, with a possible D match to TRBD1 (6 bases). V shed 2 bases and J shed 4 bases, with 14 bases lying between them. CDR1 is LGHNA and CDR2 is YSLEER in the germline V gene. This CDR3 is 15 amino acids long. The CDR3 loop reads CASSQTGSSSYGYTF. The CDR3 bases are TGCGCCAGCAGCCAAACAGGGAGCTCCTCCTATGGCTACACCTTC.

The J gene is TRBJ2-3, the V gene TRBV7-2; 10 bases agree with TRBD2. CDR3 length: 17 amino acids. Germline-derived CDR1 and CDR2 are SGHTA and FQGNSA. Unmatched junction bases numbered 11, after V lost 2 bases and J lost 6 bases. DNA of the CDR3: TGTGCCAGCAGCTTAAGTGCTAGCGGGGGAAACAGGGATACGCAGTATTTT. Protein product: CASSLSASGGNRDTQYF.

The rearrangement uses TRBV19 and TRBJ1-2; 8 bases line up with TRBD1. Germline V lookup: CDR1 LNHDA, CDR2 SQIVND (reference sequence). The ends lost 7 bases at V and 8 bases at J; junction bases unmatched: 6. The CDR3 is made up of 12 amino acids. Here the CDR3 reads CASNQGAGGYTF. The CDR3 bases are TGTGCCAGTAATCAGGGGGCAGGAGGCTACACCTTC.

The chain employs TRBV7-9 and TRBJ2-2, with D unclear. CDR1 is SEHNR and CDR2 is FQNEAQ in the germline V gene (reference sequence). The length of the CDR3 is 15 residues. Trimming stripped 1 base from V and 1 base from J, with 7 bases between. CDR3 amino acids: CASSLENQNTGELFF. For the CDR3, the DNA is TGTGCCAGCAGCTTAGAAAATCAGAACACCGGGGAGCTGTTTTTT.

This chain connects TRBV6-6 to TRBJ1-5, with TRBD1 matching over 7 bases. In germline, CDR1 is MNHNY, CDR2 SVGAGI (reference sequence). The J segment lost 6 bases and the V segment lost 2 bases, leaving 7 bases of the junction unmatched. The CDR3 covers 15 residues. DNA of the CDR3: TGTGCCAGCAGTTACGCCCTTGACAGGGCTCAGCCCCAGCATTTT. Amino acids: CASSYALDRAQPQHF.

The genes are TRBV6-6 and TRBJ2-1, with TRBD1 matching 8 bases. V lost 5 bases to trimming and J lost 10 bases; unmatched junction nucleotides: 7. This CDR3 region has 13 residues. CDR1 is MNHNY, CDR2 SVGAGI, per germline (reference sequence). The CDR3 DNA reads TGTGCCAGCAGTCGGGGACAGGTTTACGAGCAGTTCTTC. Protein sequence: CASSRGQVYEQFF.

CDR3 in amino acids: CASSATGTEAFF. The CDR3 nucleotides read TGTGCCAGCTCGGCTACAGGCACTGAAGCTTTCTTT. The V and J genes are TRBV18 and TRBJ1-1, with D tentatively TRBD1 (5 bases). V gave up 6 bases and J gave up 4 bases, with 9 bases separating them. Germline loops: CDR1 KGHSH, CDR2 LQKENI. This CDR3 has 12 amino acids.

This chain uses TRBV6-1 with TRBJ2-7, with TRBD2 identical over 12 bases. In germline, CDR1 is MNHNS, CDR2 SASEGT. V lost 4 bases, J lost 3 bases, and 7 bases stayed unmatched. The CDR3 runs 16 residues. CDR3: CASSAQTSGGNYEQYF. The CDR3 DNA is TGTGCCAGCAGTGCACAGACTAGCGGGGGAAACTACGAGCAGTACTTC.

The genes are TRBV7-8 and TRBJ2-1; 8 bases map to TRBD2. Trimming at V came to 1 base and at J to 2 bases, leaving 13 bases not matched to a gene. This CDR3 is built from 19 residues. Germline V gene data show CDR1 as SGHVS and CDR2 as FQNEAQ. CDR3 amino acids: CASSLVAAGAPGAYNEQFF. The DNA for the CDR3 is TGTGCCAGCAGCTTAGTCGCAGCGGGGGCCCCAGGGGCCTACAATGAGCAGTTCTTC.

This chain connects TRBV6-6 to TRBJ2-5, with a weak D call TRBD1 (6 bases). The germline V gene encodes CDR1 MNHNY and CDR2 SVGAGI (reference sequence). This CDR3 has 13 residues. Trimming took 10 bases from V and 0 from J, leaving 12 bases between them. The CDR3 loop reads CATLGQNQETQYF. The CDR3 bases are TGTGCCACCCTCGGACAGAACCAAGAGACCCAGTACTTC.

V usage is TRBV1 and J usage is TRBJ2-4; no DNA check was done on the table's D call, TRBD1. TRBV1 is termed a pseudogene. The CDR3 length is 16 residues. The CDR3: CTSFEGASRFGNIQYF. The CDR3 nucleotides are TGCACCAGCTTCGAGGGGGCCAGCCGCTTCGGGAACATTCAGTACTTC.

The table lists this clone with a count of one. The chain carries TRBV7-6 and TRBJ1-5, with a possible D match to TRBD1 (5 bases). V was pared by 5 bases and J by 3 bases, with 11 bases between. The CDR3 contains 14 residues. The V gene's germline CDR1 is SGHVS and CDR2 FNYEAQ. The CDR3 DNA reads TGTGCCAGCAGCCGAGACAGTATCAATCAGCCCCAGCATTTT. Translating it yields CASSRDSINQPQHF.

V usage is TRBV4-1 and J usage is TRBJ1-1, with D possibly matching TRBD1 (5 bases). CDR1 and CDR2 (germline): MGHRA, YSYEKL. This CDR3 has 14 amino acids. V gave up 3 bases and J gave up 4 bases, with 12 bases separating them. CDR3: CASSHAGGGTEAFF. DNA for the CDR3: TGCGCCAGCAGCCATGCCGGGGGGGGCACTGAAGCTTTCTTT.

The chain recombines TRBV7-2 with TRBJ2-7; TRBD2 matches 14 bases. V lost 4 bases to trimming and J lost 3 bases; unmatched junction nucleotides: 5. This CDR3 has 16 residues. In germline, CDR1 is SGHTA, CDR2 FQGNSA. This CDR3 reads CASSYKTSGGDYEQYF. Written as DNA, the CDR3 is TGTGCCAGCAGCTATAAGACTAGCGGGGGGGACTACGAGCAGTACTTC.

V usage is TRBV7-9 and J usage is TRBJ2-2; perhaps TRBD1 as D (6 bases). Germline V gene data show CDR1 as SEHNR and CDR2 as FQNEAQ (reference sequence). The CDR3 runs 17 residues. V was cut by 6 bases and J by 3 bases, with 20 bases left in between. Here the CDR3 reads CASSRTGRALHTGELFF. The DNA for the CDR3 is TGTGCCAGCAGTCGAACAGGGAGAGCCCTCCACACCGGGGAGCTGTTTTTT. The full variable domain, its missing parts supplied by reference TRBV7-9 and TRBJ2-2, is DTGVSQNPRHKITKRGQNVTFRCDPISEHNRLYWYRQTLGQGPEFLTYFQNEAQLEKSRLLSDRFSAERPKGSFSTLEIQRTEQGDSAMYLCASSRTGRALHTGELFFGEGSRLTVL.

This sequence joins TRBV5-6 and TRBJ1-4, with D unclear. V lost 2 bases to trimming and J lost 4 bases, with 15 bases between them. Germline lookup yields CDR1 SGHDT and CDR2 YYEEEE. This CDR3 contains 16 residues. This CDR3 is CASSLQTAIVNEKLFF. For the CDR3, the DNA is TGTGCCAGCAGCTTACAAACAGCCATTGTTAATGAAAAACTGTTTTTT.

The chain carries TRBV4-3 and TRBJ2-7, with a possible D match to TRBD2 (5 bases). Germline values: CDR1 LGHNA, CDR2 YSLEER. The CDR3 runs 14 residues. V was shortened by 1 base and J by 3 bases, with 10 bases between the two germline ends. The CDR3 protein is CASSQASGYYEQYF. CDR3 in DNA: TGCGCCAGCAGCCAAGCTTCGGGGTACTACGAGCAGTACTTC.

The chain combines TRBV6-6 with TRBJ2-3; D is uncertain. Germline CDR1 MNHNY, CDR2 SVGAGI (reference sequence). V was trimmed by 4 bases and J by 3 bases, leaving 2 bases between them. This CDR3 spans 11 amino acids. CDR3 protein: CASSSTDTQYF. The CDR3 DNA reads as TGTGCCAGCAGTTCTACAGATACGCAGTATTTT.

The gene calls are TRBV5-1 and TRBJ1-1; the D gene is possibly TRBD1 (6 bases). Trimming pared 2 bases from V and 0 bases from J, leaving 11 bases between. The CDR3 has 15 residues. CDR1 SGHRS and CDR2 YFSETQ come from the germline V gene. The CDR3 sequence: CASSFQGPMNTEAFF. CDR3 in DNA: TGCGCCAGCAGCTTCCAGGGGCCTATGAACACTGAAGCTTTCTTT.

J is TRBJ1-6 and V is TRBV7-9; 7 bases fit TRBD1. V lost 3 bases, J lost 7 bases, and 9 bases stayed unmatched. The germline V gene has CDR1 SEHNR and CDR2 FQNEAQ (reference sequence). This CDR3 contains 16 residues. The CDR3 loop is CASSFGQANANSPLHF. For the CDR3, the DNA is TGTGCCAGCAGCTTCGGACAGGCGAACGCCAATTCACCCCTCCACTTT.

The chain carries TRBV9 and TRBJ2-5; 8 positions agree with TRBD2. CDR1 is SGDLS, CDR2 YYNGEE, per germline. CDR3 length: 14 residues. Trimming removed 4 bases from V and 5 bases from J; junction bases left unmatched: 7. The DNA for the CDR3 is TGTGCCAGCAGCCGACAGCCTAGCGGGGAGACCCAGTACTTC. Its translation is CASSRQPSGETQYF.